Listed here are 26 T cell receptor beta chains from one sample, sequenced in a study of Ad26.COV2.S vaccination and SARS-CoV-2 variants. TCRdb keeps only in-frame clones here, not all; method: immunoSEQ multiplex PCR. The table has 180,000 or so clones, around 90% seen once. The material sequenced was peripheral blood, taken after recovery from COVID-19. The source of these receptors is a human donor who had recovered from COVID-19.

The V and J genes are TRBV5-6 and TRBJ2-1, with unresolved D. V was trimmed by 0 bases and J by 5 bases, leaving 6 bases between them. This CDR3 spans 13 amino acids. Germline CDR1 reads SGHDT; CDR2 reads YYEEEE. CDR3 DNA: TGTGCCAGCAGCTTGGTACGGGACAATGAGCAGTTCTTC. Protein: CASSLVRDNEQFF.

V and J are TRBV7-3 and TRBJ2-1, with D perhaps assigned TRBD1 or TRBD2 (5 bases each). The CDR3 is 15 amino acids. Germline values: CDR1 SGHTA, CDR2 FQGTGA. Trimming cost V 5 bases and J 3 bases, with 14 bases left between them. The CDR3 nucleotides are TGTGCCAGCAGCCTTAATGGGGACCACTACAATGAGCAGTTCTTC. It codes for CASSLNGDHYNEQFF.

The chain combines TRBV6-1 with TRBJ2-2; maybe TRBD2 (7 bases). CDR3 size: 14 residues. Trimming cost V 1 base and J 9 bases, with 12 bases left between them. Germline-derived CDR1 and CDR2 are MNHNS and SASEGT. DNA of the CDR3: TGTGCCAGCAGTGAAGGACGGGGGGCATGGGAGCTGTTTTTT. This sequence encodes CASSEGRGAWELFF.

The rearrangement uses TRBV2 and TRBJ1-1, with D maybe TRBD1 (5 bases). V was pared by 7 bases and J by 3 bases, with 12 bases between. Germline V gene lookup returns CDR1 SNHLY and CDR2 FYNNEI. CDR3 size: 13 residues. The CDR3 DNA is TGTGCCAGCACTTTAGGGGAGGACACTGAAGCTTTCTTT. Translating gives CASTLGEDTEAFF.

This chain connects TRBV4-1 to TRBJ2-7; TRBD1 might be the D (8 bases). Germline V gene data show CDR1 as MGHRA and CDR2 as YSYEKL. CDR3 length: 16 amino acids. V was cut by 1 base and J by 3 bases, with 16 bases left in between. DNA for the CDR3: TGCGCCAGCAGCCAAGGGGGGGGACAGGCGAGCTACGAGCAGTACTTC. Residues: CASSQGGGQASYEQYF.

The V and J genes are TRBV11-2 and TRBJ2-3; D gene unclear. The V gene lost 7 bases and the J gene lost 6 bases, with 17 bases spanning the gap. The V gene's germline CDR1 is SGHAT and CDR2 FQNNGV. The CDR3 covers 14 residues. In nucleotides, the CDR3 is TGTGCCAGCACCCTTACTCGCCCAACGGATACGCAGTATTTT. Protein: CASTLTRPTDTQYF.

J is TRBJ1-6 and V is TRBV6-6, with no clear D. The germline V gene encodes CDR1 MNHNY and CDR2 SVGAGI (reference sequence). Trimming removed 8 bases from V and 7 bases from J, with 12 bases in between. The CDR3 is 13 residues long. The CDR3 sequence: CASLTPGNSPLHF. In nucleotides, the CDR3 is TGTGCCAGCCTTACCCCGGGCAATTCACCCCTCCACTTT.

The gene calls are TRBV28 and TRBJ2-1; TRBD2 aligns across 9 bases. From germline, CDR1 is MDHEN and CDR2 SYDVKM. The junction had 3 bases not matched to a gene; V was cut back by 6 bases and J by 0 bases. The CDR3 contains 15 residues. CDR3 region: CASRSSGSSYNEQFF. CDR3 DNA: TGTGCCAGCAGGAGTAGCGGGAGCTCCTACAATGAGCAGTTCTTC.

The chain is built from TRBV13 and TRBJ2-3; 16 bases align to TRBD2. Germline loops: CDR1 PRHDT, CDR2 FYEKMQ (reference sequence). V lost 3 bases to trimming and J lost 2 bases; unmatched junction nucleotides: 5. CDR3 length: 18 residues. CDR3 sequence: CASSLGLAGGSNTDTQYF. In DNA, the CDR3 is TGTGCCAGCAGCTTGGGACTAGCGGGGGGGAGCAACACAGATACGCAGTATTTT.

The CDR3 here is CASSRQGAYNEQFF. The CDR3 nucleotides read TGTGCCAGCTCTAGGCAGGGGGCCTACAATGAGCAGTTCTTC. The gene calls are TRBV7-2 and TRBJ2-1; the match to TRBD1 covers 7 bases. The V and J ends lost 8 bases and 2 bases, in that order; junction bases with no gene match: 6. Germline-derived CDR1 and CDR2 are SGHTA and FQGNSA. The CDR3 has 14 residues.

The chain couples TRBV7-8 to TRBJ2-7; TRBD1 agrees at 7 bases. Germline V gives CDR1 SGHVS, CDR2 FQNEAQ. V was clipped by 5 bases and J by 2 bases; unmatched bases: 6. The CDR3 has 14 amino acids. The CDR3 loop reads CASSPWDSPYEQYF. CDR3 DNA sequence: TGTGCCAGCAGCCCTTGGGACAGCCCCTACGAGCAGTACTTC.

This clone was seen once. The rearrangement joins TRBV30 to TRBJ2-3; TRBD2 matches 9 bases. The J segment lost 4 bases and the V segment lost 8 bases, leaving 7 bases of the junction unmatched. Germline CDR1 is GTSNPN and CDR2 is SVGIG (reference sequence). The CDR3 runs to 13 residues. The CDR3 loop reads CAGAGGEPDTQYF. Here the CDR3 DNA reads TGTGCCGGGGCGGGGGGGGAGCCAGATACGCAGTATTTT.

The V call is TRBV19, the J call TRBJ1-4; 7 positions agree with TRBD1. Germline lookup yields CDR1 LNHDA and CDR2 SQIVND (reference sequence). This CDR3 contains 16 residues. Trimming cost V 3 bases and J 3 bases; bases outside gene matches: 7. CDR3 sequence (DNA): TGTGCCAGTAGTATGGGGACAGAGGGATCTAATGAAAAACTGTTTTTT. It codes for CASSMGTEGSNEKLFF.

The CDR3 spells CASSPQGFTDTQYF. The CDR3 bases are TGCGCCAGCAGCCCCCAGGGCTTTACAGATACGCAGTATTTT. The V call is TRBV5-1, the J call TRBJ2-3; a weak D match, TRBD1 (5 bases). Trimming took 4 bases from V and 3 from J, leaving 12 bases between them. This CDR3 is built from 14 residues. Germline values: CDR1 SGHRS, CDR2 YFSETQ.

The genes are TRBV9 and TRBJ2-5; TRBD2 matches at 7 bases. The junction had 10 bases not matched to a gene; V was cut back by 4 bases and J by 1 base. This CDR3 is built from 16 residues. Germline loops: CDR1 SGDLS, CDR2 YYNGEE. The CDR3 loop reads CASSLGASGLQETQYF. In nucleotides, the CDR3 is TGTGCCAGCAGCCTCGGGGCTAGCGGCCTCCAAGAGACCCAGTACTTC.

This rearrangement joins TRBV7-3 to TRBJ2-2, with 7 bases that match TRBD2. The germline V gene encodes CDR1 SGHTA and CDR2 FQGTGA. V dropped 5 bases and J dropped 1; count of bases not matched to a gene: 7. The CDR3 covers 16 residues. As DNA, the CDR3 is TGTGCCAGCAGCCCCGTCCAGCGGGGGAACACCGGGGAGCTGTTTTTT. Protein sequence: CASSPVQRGNTGELFF.

The chain combines TRBV19 with TRBJ2-1, with TRBD1 matching over 7 bases. V lost 4 bases to trimming and J lost 7 bases; unmatched junction nucleotides: 4. The CDR3 sequence is 13 residues long. Looked up from germline, CDR1 is LNHDA and CDR2 is SQIVND (reference sequence). The CDR3 nucleotides read TGTGCCAGTAGTAGTAACAGGGGAAATGAGCAGTTCTTC. Translating it yields CASSSNRGNEQFF.

This clone is a singleton in its sample. The chain combines TRBV12-5 with TRBJ2-3; D is perhaps TRBD2 (6 bases). The CDR3 totals 15 residues. Germline lookup yields CDR1 LGHNT and CDR2 FRNRAP. Trimming took off 5 bases at V and 0 bases at J, with 12 bases between the two ends. CDR3 bases: TGTGCTAGTGGTCCCGCTAGCGCTAGCACAGATACGCAGTATTTT. Protein product: CASGPASASTDTQYF.

This chain joins TRBV2 and TRBJ1-5, with TRBD1 matching over 9 bases. The CDR3 extends over 16 amino acids. Per the germline V gene, CDR1 is SNHLY and CDR2 is FYNNEI. The ends lost 10 bases at V and 0 bases at J; junction bases unmatched: 10. CDR3 nucleotide sequence: TGTGCCACTAGGGGACAGGGCCCTTATAGCAATCAGCCCCAGCATTTT. It translates to CATRGQGPYSNQPQHF.

The chain uses TRBV9 and TRBJ1-2, with a possible D match to TRBD1 (5 bases). The CDR3 is made up of 14 amino acids. From germline, CDR1 is SGDLS and CDR2 YYNGEE. V was cut by 0 bases and J by 4 bases, with 10 bases left in between. This chain's CDR3 is CASSVDRGRYGYTF. The DNA for the CDR3 is TGTGCCAGCAGCGTAGACCGGGGACGCTATGGCTACACCTTC.

The chain recombines TRBV7-9 with TRBJ2-1; D uncertain. This CDR3 is built from 15 residues. Germline CDR1 SEHNR, CDR2 FQNEAQ (reference sequence). V was clipped by 1 base and J by 0 bases, with 7 bases between them. CDR3 loop: CASSLGTSSYNEQFF. CDR3 bases: TGTGCCAGCAGCTTAGGTACGAGCTCCTACAATGAGCAGTTCTTC.

This sequence joins TRBV2 and TRBJ1-4; D may be TRBD1 (6 bases). With 4 bases removed from V and 14 bases from J, the gap between germline ends came to 8 bases. Germline CDR1 is SNHLY and CDR2 is FYNNEI. The CDR3 extends over 10 amino acids. The chain's CDR3 is CASSVQGLFF. The DNA of the CDR3 is TGTGCCAGCAGTGTTCAGGGGCTGTTTTTT.

J is TRBJ2-7 and V is TRBV7-2; 10 nucleotides line up with TRBD2. V lost 1 base and J lost 2; bases outside the gene matches: 11. Germline V gene lookup returns CDR1 SGHTA and CDR2 FQGNSA. This CDR3 spans 18 amino acids. The CDR3 nucleotides are TGTGCCAGCAGCTTAGGGGGTAGCGGGAGGACCTACCCCTACGAGCAGTACTTC. Protein sequence: CASSLGGSGRTYPYEQYF.

This sequence joins TRBV6-6 and TRBJ2-2; the D is unclear. Trimming left V 0 bases short and J 5 bases short, with 4 bases between. Germline V lookup: CDR1 MNHNY, CDR2 SVGAGI (reference sequence). This CDR3 contains 13 residues. This chain's CDR3 is CASSYSRTGELFF. CDR3 DNA: TGTGCCAGCAGTTACTCGAGGACCGGGGAGCTGTTTTTT.

The rearrangement links TRBV2 to TRBJ2-4; perhaps TRBD2 as D (5 bases). This CDR3 region has 14 residues. Germline V CDR1 and CDR2: SNHLY, FYNNEI. V gave up 6 bases and J gave up 0 bases, with 9 bases separating them. The CDR3 region has the DNA TGTGCCAGCAGCCAGGACTTAGCCAAAAACATTCAGTACTTC. Encoded protein: CASSQDLAKNIQYF.

The CDR3 loop is CASSPLRTGSSYEQYF. In DNA form, the CDR3 reads TGTGCCAGCTCACCACTAAGGACAGGGTCCTCCTACGAGCAGTACTTC. The rearrangement links TRBV18 to TRBJ2-7; 8 bases align to TRBD1. V shed 1 base, J shed 0 bases, and the junction held 5 bases outside the gene matches. There are 16 residues in the CDR3. In germline, CDR1 is KGHSH, CDR2 LQKENI.